The 14 T cell receptor beta chains given below trace back to one sample, sequenced in a study of blood T cell repertoires in COVID-19. Using immunoSEQ multiplex PCR, the repertoire was profiled, and TCRdb retains in-frame clones only, with some absent. This table has around 99,000 clones, roughly 78% appearing once. What was sequenced was peripheral blood. All receptors come from a woman of 80 years or more with active or convalescent COVID-19.

The chain links TRBV20-1 to TRBJ2-7, with D perhaps matching TRBD2 (6 bases). Per germline, CDR1 DFQATT and CDR2 SNEGSKA (reference sequence). V was shortened by 6 bases and J by 3 bases, with 9 bases between the two germline ends. The length of the CDR3 is 11 residues. CDR3: CSAQEGYEQYF. CDR3 nucleotides: TGCAGTGCCCAGGAGGGCTACGAGCAGTACTTC.

The J gene is TRBJ2-7, the V gene TRBV13; 13 bases line up with TRBD2. The germline V gene encodes CDR1 PRHDT and CDR2 FYEKMQ (reference sequence). This CDR3 contains 15 residues. J gave up 5 bases and V 5 bases, and 6 bases lay outside the gene matches. The CDR3 protein is CASSVGLAGLNEQYF. CDR3 nucleotides: TGTGCCAGCAGCGTGGGACTAGCGGGACTCAACGAGCAGTACTTC.

This rearrangement joins TRBV6-2 or TRBV6-3 to TRBJ2-7; 7 nucleotides agree with TRBD1. Trimming cost V 5 bases and J 4 bases; bases outside gene matches: 23. Germline values: CDR1 MNHEY, CDR2 SVGEGT. The CDR3 is 19 amino acids. DNA for the CDR3: TGTGCCAGCAGTCTTAAAGGGTGGAACCCGGTGGGACAGCAATACGAGCAGTACTTC. It codes for CASSLKGWNPVGQQYEQYF.

CDR3 region: CASSVATGQGGPSEQYF. CDR3 nucleotides: TGTGCCAGCAGCGTAGCTACAGGACAGGGAGGACCCTCCGAGCAGTACTTC. V is TRBV9 and J is TRBJ2-7, with 8 bases fitting TRBD1. Germline V CDR1 and CDR2: SGDLS, YYNGEE. The CDR3 runs to 17 residues. Unmatched junction bases numbered 14, after V lost 0 bases and J lost 6 bases. Together with reference TRBV9 and TRBJ2-7, the CDR3 gives the full variable domain: DSGVTQTPKHLITATGQRVTLRCSPRSGDLSVYWYQQSLDQGLQFLIQYYNGEERAKGNILERFSAQQFPDLHSELNLSSLELGDSALYFCASSVATGQGGPSEQYFGPGTRLTVT.

The V and J genes are TRBV2 and TRBJ1-4; 8 bases agree with TRBD1. The CDR3 contains 13 residues. Looked up from germline, CDR1 is SNHLY and CDR2 is FYNNEI. J was trimmed by 7 bases and V by 8 bases; bases with no gene match: 6. The CDR3 DNA sequence: TGTGCCAGCGCGACAGGGGTATTTGAAAAACTGTTTTTT. Encoded protein: CASATGVFEKLFF.

V is TRBV11-2 and J is TRBJ2-7; 13 bases map to TRBD2. The J segment lost 4 bases and the V segment lost 4 bases, leaving 13 bases of the junction unmatched. The CDR3 has 18 residues. Germline V gene lookup returns CDR1 SGHAT and CDR2 FQNNGV. The CDR3 bases are TGTGCCAGCAGCTCCACTAAACCGGGACTAGCGGGATTATACGAGCAGTACTTC. This translates into CASSSTKPGLAGLYEQYF. Full variable domain (remainder filled in from reference TRBV11-2 and TRBJ2-7): EAGVAQSPRYKIIEKRQSVAFWCNPISGHATLYWYQQILGQGPKLLIQFQNNGVVDDSQLPKDRFSAERLKGVDSTLKIQPAKLEDSAVYLCASSSTKPGLAGLYEQYFGPGTRLTVT.

The chain links TRBV11-2 to TRBJ2-7; 14 positions match TRBD2. Looked up from germline, CDR1 is SGHAT and CDR2 is FQNNGV. Unmatched junction bases numbered 14, after V lost 5 bases and J lost 5 bases. CDR3 size: 18 residues. CDR3 amino acids: CASSPLQRGLAGGDEQYF. CDR3 sequence (DNA): TGTGCCAGCAGCCCCCTTCAGCGTGGACTAGCGGGAGGTGACGAGCAGTACTTC.

The chain couples TRBV4-1 to TRBJ2-3, with 9 bases matching TRBD2. Per germline, CDR1 MGHRA and CDR2 YSYEKL. This CDR3 has 18 residues. Trimming removed 4 bases from V and 4 bases from J; junction bases left unmatched: 15. The CDR3 DNA is TGCGCCAGCAGCCGACGGATCTCGATAGCGGGAGTTGCAGATACGCAGTATTTT. It is translated as CASSRRISIAGVADTQYF.

The chain has TRBV11-2 and TRBJ2-2; tentatively, D is TRBD2 (5 bases). Germline CDR1 is SGHAT and CDR2 is FQNNGV. The V and J ends lost 5 bases and 4 bases respectively, with 11 bases between them. This CDR3 spans 14 amino acids. The CDR3 DNA reads as TGTGCCAGCAGCGCCTCGGACTCCACCGGGGAGCTGTTTTTT. This encodes CASSASDSTGELFF.

The V call is TRBV27, the J call TRBJ2-7; D is possibly TRBD2 (5 bases). V was shortened by 3 bases and J by 6 bases, with 12 bases between the two germline ends. The germline gives CDR1 MNHEY, CDR2 SMNVEV (reference sequence). CDR3 size: 13 residues. The CDR3 nucleotides read TGTGCCAGCAGTTTCGAGGGCCCCTCCGAGCAGTACTTC. This codes for CASSFEGPSEQYF.

The chain recombines TRBV15 with TRBJ2-2; D uncertain. The CDR3 sequence is 16 residues long. Germline CDR1 reads LNHNV; CDR2 reads YYDKDF (reference sequence). V was clipped by 2 bases and J by 4 bases, with 14 bases between them. The CDR3 DNA sequence: TGTGCCACCAGCAGAAGTCCAGGATCGGTCACCGGGGAGCTGTTTTTT. Its protein product is CATSRSPGSVTGELFF.

The J gene is TRBJ1-1, the V gene TRBV10-3; maybe TRBD1 (6 bases). CDR1 and CDR2 from the germline V gene are ENHRY and SYGVKD. This CDR3 has 13 amino acids. Trimming removed 6 bases from V and 4 bases from J, with 12 bases in between. The CDR3 here is CAISPGAFTEAFF. The CDR3 bases are TGTGCCATCAGCCCAGGGGCGTTCACTGAAGCTTTCTTT.

The sample holds a few counts of this clone. This chain uses TRBV19 with TRBJ2-7, with 13 bases lining up with TRBD2. CDR1 and CDR2 (germline): LNHDA, SQIVND (reference sequence). The CDR3 consists of 17 residues. The trim removed 5 bases at V and 0 bases at J, leaving 7 bases unmatched. Written as DNA, the CDR3 is TGTGCCAGTAGTCAACGATGGACTAGCGGGAGCTCCTACGAGCAGTACTTC. It translates to CASSQRWTSGSSYEQYF.

The V and J genes are TRBV6-2 or TRBV6-3 and TRBJ2-3; the D gene is possibly TRBD1 (5 bases). Trimming left V 4 bases short and J 9 bases short, with 14 bases between. Germline CDR1 MNHEY, CDR2 SVGEGT. The CDR3 is 13 residues long. CDR3 nucleotide sequence: TGTGCCAGCAGTTGGTTCGGGTCAGGGACGCAGTATTTT. Protein: CASSWFGSGTQYF.